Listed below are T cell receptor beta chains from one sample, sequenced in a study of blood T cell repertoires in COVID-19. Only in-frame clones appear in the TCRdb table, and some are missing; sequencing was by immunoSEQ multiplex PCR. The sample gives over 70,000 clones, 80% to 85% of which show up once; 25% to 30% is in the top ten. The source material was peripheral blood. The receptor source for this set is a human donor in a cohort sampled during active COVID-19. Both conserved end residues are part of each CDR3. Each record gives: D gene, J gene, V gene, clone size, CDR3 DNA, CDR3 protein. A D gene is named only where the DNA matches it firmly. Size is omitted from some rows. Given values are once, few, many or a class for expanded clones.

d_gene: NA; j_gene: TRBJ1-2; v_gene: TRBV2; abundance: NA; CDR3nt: TGTGCCAGCAGTCCACAGGATTCCACCCTCCCCACCTTC; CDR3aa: CASSPQDSTLPTF
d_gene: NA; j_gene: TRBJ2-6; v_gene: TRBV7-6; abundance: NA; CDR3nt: TGTGCCAGCAGCACCCTGCCCTCAGGGATGTCTGGGGCCAACGTCCTGACTTTC; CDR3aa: CASSTLPSGMSGANVLTF
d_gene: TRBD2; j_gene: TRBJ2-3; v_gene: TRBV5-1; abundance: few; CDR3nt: TGCGCCAGCAGCTTATTTGGGGAGGGAGATACGCAGTATTTT; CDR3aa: CASSLFGEGDTQYF
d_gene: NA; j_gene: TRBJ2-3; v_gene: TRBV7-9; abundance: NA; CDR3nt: TGTGCCAGCAGCGCAGTACCAGAATCCACAGATACGCAGTATTTT; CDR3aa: CASSAVPESTDTQYF
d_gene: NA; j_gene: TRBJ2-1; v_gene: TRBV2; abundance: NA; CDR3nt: TGTGCCAGCAGTGTCGCCCCGGGACTCGAGCAGTTCTTC; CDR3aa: CASSVAPGLEQFF
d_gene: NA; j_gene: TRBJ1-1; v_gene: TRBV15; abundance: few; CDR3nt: TGTGCCACCAGCAGAGATCTTGGTCAGGCGAACACTGAAGCTTTCTTT; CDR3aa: CATSRDLGQANTEAFF
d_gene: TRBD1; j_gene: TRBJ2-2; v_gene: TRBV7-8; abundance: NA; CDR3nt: TGTGCCAGCAGCAAAGGGACAGCCACCGGGGAGCTGTTTTTT; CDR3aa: CASSKGTATGELFF
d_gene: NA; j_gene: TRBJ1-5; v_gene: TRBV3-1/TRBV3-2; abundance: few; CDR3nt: TGTGCCAGCAGCCAAGAGTCCGGTGCCCGAATCCAGCATTTT; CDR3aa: CASSQESGARIQHF
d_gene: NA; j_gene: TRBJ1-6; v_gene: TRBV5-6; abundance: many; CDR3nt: TGTGCCAGCAGCTCACTAAAGGAAAGGACAGCCTATAATTCACCCCTCCACTTT; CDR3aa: CASSSLKERTAYNSPLHF
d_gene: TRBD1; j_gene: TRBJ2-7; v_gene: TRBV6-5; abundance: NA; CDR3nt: TGTGCCAGCAGTAAGGGACAGGGGGCTTCCTACGAGCAGTACTTC; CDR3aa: CASSKGQGASYEQYF
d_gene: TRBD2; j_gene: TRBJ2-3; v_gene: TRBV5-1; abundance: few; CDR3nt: TGCGCCAGCAGCTTGGAGGGGACTAGCGTGAGGACAGATACGCAGTATTTT; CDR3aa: CASSLEGTSVRTDTQYF
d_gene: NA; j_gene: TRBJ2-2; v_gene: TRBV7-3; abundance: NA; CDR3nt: TGTGCCAGCAGCTTAACGGGGCAGGGATCCGGGGAGCTGTTTTTT; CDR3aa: CASSLTGQGSGELFF
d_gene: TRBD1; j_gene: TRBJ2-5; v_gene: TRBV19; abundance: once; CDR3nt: TGTGCCAGTACGGCCGGGACAGGGGCCGGGCAAGAGACCCAGTACTTC; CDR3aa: CASTAGTGAGQETQYF
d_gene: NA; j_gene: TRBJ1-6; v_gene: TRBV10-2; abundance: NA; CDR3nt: TGCGCCAGCAGTGACCCCCCAGGACCCCTCCACTTT; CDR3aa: CASSDPPGPLHF
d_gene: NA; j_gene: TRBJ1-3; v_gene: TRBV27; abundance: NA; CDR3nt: TGTGCCAGCAGTGCCGAGAGCGATGGAAACACCATATATTTT; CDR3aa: CASSAESDGNTIYF
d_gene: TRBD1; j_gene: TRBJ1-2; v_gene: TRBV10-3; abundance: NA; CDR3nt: TGTGCCATCAGTGAGTCGAGAGGGGGCGGCTACACCTTC; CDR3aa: CAISESRGGGYTF
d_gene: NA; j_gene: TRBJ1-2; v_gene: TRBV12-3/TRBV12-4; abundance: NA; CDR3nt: TGTGCCAGCAGTACGGACAAGAACTATGGCTACACCTTC; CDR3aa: CASSTDKNYGYTF
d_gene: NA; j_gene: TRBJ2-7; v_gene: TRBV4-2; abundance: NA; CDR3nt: TGTGCCAGCTCTTGGTCCGAGTCCATCGACGAGCAGTACTTC; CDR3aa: CASSWSESIDEQYF
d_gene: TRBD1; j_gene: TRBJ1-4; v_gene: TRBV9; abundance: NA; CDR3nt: TGTGCCAGCAGCCCCGACAGGGGGCGGGATGAAAAACTGTTTTTT; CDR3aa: CASSPDRGRDEKLFF
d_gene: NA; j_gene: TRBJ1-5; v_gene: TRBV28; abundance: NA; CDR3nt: TGTGCCAGCAGTTCCAACAGAGGCAATCAGCCCCAGCATTTT; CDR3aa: CASSSNRGNQPQHF
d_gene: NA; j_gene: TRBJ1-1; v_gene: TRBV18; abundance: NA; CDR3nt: TGTGCCAGCTCACCACTAGCGGCGAACACTGAAGCTTTCTTT; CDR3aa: CASSPLAANTEAFF
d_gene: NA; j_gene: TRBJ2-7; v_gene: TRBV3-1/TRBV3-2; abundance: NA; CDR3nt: TGTGCCAGCAGCCAAGAGGGCCACGAGCAGTACTTC; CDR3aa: CASSQEGHEQYF
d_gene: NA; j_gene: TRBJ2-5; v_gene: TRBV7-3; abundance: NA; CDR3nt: TGTGCCAGCAGCTTAATAGGAGGGGCAGTTGGGGAGACCCAGTACTTC; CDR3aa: CASSLIGGAVGETQYF
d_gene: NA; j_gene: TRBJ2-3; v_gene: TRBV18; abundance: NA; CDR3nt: TGTGCCAGCTCACCAGGGGGCCGGACCACAGATACGCAGTATTTT; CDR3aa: CASSPGGRTTDTQYF
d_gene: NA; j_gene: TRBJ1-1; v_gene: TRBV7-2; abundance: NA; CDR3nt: TGTGCCAGCAGCTTAGCGTGGGGCTCCGGCGTCACTGAAGCTTTCTTT; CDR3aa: CASSLAWGSGVTEAFF
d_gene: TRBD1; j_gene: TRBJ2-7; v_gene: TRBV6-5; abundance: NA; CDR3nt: TGTGCCAGCATGACGAGGGGGCGCTCCTACGAGCAGTACTTC; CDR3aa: CASMTRGRSYEQYF
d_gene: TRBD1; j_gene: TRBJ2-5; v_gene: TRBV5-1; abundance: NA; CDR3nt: TGCGCCAGCAGCTTTAGGATAGCGGACAGGGGGGGTCCGCCGGAGTACTTC; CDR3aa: CASSFRIADRGGPPEYF
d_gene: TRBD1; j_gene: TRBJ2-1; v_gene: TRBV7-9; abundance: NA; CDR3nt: TGTGCCAGCATTGCGTTGGACAGGGTCAATGAGCAGTTCTTC; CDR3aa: CASIALDRVNEQFF
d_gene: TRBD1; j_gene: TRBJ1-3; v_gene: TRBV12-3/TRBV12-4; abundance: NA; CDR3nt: TGTAGCTCGGGGACAGGGGAAAGAAACACCATATATTTT; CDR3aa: CSSGTGERNTIYF
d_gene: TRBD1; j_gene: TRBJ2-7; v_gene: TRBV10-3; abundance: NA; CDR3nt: TGTGCCATCAGTGAGGGGACAGGGTTTTCCTACGAGCAGTACTTC; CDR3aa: CAISEGTGFSYEQYF
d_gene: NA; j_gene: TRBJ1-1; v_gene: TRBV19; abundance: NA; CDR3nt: TGTGCCAGTAGTATAACAGGGAGCACTGAAGCTTTCTTT; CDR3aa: CASSITGSTEAFF
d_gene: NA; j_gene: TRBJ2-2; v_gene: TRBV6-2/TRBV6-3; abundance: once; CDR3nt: TGTGCCAGCAGTTACTCGACAGCCCAGGCCGGGGAGCTGTTTTTT; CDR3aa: CASSYSTAQAGELFF
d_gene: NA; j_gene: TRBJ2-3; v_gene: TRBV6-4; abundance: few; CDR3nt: TGTGCCAGCAGTGACCTCCCCCCTTCATTGGGCCCCCTCGGCGATACGCAGTATTTT; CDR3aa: CASSDLPPSLGPLGDTQYF
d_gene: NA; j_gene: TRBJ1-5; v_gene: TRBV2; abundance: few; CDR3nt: TGTGCCAGCTCACAGGGTTGGGGAAGCAATCAGCCCCAGCATTTT; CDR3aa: CASSQGWGSNQPQHF
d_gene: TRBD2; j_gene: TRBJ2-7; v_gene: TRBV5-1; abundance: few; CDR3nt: TGCGCCAGCAGCCGGGAGGGACAAGTCTACGAGCAGTACTTC; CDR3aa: CASSREGQVYEQYF
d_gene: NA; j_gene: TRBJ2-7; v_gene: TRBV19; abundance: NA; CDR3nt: TGTGCCAGTAGTAGTTACAGTCCCTACGAGCAGTACTTC; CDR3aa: CASSSYSPYEQYF
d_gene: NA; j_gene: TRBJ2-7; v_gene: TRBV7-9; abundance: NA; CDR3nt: TGTGCCAGCAGCGAGAACTCCTGGGAGCAGTACTTC; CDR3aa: CASSENSWEQYF
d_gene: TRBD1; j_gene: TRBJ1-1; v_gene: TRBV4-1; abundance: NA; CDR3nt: TGCGCCAGCAGCCAACCTCGACAGGGGCGGACGAACACTGAAGCTTTCTTT; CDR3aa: CASSQPRQGRTNTEAFF
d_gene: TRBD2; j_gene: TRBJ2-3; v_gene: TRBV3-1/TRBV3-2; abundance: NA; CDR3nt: TGTGCCAGCAGCCCAGCGGGGCGAAGCACAGATACGCAGTATTTT; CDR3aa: CASSPAGRSTDTQYF
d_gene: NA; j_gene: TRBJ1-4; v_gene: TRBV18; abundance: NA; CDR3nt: TGTGCCAGCTCACCCGACAGTTCTTATGAAAAACTGTTTTTT; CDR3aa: CASSPDSSYEKLFF
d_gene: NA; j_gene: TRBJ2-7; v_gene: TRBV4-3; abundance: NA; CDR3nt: TGCGCCAGCAGCCAAGATTTCGGAGGGAACCGAGACTACGAGCAGTACTTC; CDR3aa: CASSQDFGGNRDYEQYF
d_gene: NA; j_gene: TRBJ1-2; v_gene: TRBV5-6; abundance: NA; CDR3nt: TGTGCCAGCAGCTTGGTGGCCGCAGCTAACTATGGCTACACCTTC; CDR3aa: CASSLVAAANYGYTF
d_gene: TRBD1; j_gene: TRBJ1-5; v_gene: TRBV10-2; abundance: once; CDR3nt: TGCGCCAGCAGTGAGGGGACCGGGACAGGTAATCAGCCCCAGCATTTT; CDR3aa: CASSEGTGTGNQPQHF
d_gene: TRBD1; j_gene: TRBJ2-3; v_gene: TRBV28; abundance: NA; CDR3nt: TGTGCCAGCAGCCTGGACAGGGCTGGCACAGATACGCAGTATTTT; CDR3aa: CASSLDRAGTDTQYF
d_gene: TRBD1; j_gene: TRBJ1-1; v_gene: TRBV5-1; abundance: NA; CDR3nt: TGCGCCAGCAGCTTGGGAGGGGGGACAGGGCGGTCGAACACTGAAGCTTTCTTT; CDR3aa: CASSLGGGTGRSNTEAFF